This is a list of T cell receptor beta chains from one sample in a study of blood T cell repertoires in COVID-19. Repertoires were generated with immunoSEQ multiplex PCR, while TCRdb's copy carries only in-frame clones and drops some. The data show some 280,000 clones, 75% to 90% seen once. Sequenced: peripheral blood. These receptors came from a woman in her thirties or forties who had recovered from COVID-19. Both conserved end residues are part of each CDR3. The order of the fields is CDR3 protein, CDR3 DNA, J gene, D gene, clone size, V gene. A D gene is named only where the DNA matches it firmly. The listing skips clone size in some rows; elsewhere it reads once, few, many or a size class.

cdr3_aa: CSVVRTSRETQYF; cdr3_nt: TGCAGCGTTGTAAGGACTAGCAGGGAGACCCAGTACTTC; j_call: TRBJ2-5; d_call: TRBD2; clone_size: NA; v_call: TRBV29-1
cdr3_aa: CASSSGLAHNNEQFF; cdr3_nt: TGTGCCAGCAGCTCGGGACTAGCGCATAACAATGAGCAGTTCTTC; j_call: TRBJ2-1; d_call: TRBD2; clone_size: NA; v_call: TRBV5-4
cdr3_aa: CASSLAGGNTGELFF; cdr3_nt: TGTGCCAGCAGCCTAGCGGGAGGGAACACCGGGGAGCTGTTTTTT; j_call: TRBJ2-2; d_call: TRBD2; clone_size: NA; v_call: TRBV5-6
cdr3_aa: CASSSGQGFGDTQYF; cdr3_nt: TGTGCCAGCAGCTCAGGACAGGGGTTCGGAGATACGCAGTATTTT; j_call: TRBJ2-3; d_call: TRBD1; clone_size: NA; v_call: TRBV11-2
cdr3_aa: CAWSTGGSGYTF; cdr3_nt: TGTGCCTGGAGTACGGGGGGCTCTGGCTACACCTTC; j_call: TRBJ1-2; d_call: NA; clone_size: NA; v_call: TRBV30
cdr3_aa: CASSAGTGQGYTF; cdr3_nt: TGTGCCAGCAGCGCGGGGACAGGGCAGGGCTACACCTTC; j_call: TRBJ1-2; d_call: TRBD1; clone_size: NA; v_call: TRBV7-8
cdr3_aa: CASTPGAGGSYNEQFF; cdr3_nt: TGTGCCAGCACTCCCGGAGCGGGGGGCTCCTACAATGAGCAGTTCTTC; j_call: TRBJ2-1; d_call: TRBD2; clone_size: NA; v_call: TRBV5-4
cdr3_aa: CASSLVGDNEQFF; cdr3_nt: TGTGCCAGCAGCTTAGTAGGAGACAATGAGCAGTTCTTC; j_call: TRBJ2-1; d_call: NA; clone_size: NA; v_call: TRBV11-2
cdr3_aa: CAWSKGNYGYTF; cdr3_nt: TGTGCCTGGAGTAAGGGGAACTATGGCTACACCTTC; j_call: TRBJ1-2; d_call: NA; clone_size: few; v_call: TRBV30
cdr3_aa: CATSRGSGSQETQYF; cdr3_nt: TGTGCCACCAGCAGGGGTAGCGGGTCCCAAGAGACCCAGTACTTC; j_call: TRBJ2-5; d_call: TRBD2; clone_size: NA; v_call: TRBV15
cdr3_aa: CASTNLAGAAETQYF; cdr3_nt: TGTGCCAGCACCAATCTGGCGGGAGCGGCAGAGACCCAGTACTTC; j_call: TRBJ2-5; d_call: TRBD2; clone_size: NA; v_call: TRBV6-5
cdr3_aa: CASSHEQGREQYF; cdr3_nt: TGTGCCAGCAGTCATGAACAGGGTCGCGAGCAGTACTTC; j_call: TRBJ2-7; d_call: NA; clone_size: NA; v_call: TRBV6-5
cdr3_aa: CASSFTGGGNNYEQYF; cdr3_nt: TGTGCCAGCAGCTTTACAGGGGGCGGAAATAACTACGAGCAGTACTTC; j_call: TRBJ2-7; d_call: TRBD1; clone_size: NA; v_call: TRBV7-2
cdr3_aa: CASSVDRVGSTEAFF; cdr3_nt: TGTGCCAGCAGTGTAGACAGGGTGGGGAGCACTGAAGCTTTCTTT; j_call: TRBJ1-1; d_call: TRBD1; clone_size: NA; v_call: TRBV27
cdr3_aa: CASSSRGYNQPQHF; cdr3_nt: TGTGCCAGCAGCTCCAGGGGTTACAATCAGCCCCAGCATTTT; j_call: TRBJ1-5; d_call: NA; clone_size: once; v_call: TRBV5-8
cdr3_aa: CASSPTGALNTEAFF; cdr3_nt: TGTGCCAGCAGCCCTACAGGGGCCTTGAACACTGAAGCTTTCTTT; j_call: TRBJ1-1; d_call: TRBD1; clone_size: NA; v_call: TRBV7-9
cdr3_aa: CATSDPGTGSYEQYF; cdr3_nt: TGTGCCACCAGTGACCCGGGAACAGGGAGCTACGAGCAGTACTTC; j_call: TRBJ2-7; d_call: NA; clone_size: once; v_call: TRBV24-1
cdr3_aa: CASSPPGWGRGYTF; cdr3_nt: TGTGCCAGCAGTCCCCCCGGGTGGGGGCGCGGCTACACCTTC; j_call: TRBJ1-2; d_call: NA; clone_size: once; v_call: TRBV28
cdr3_aa: CASSQALRDEQYF; cdr3_nt: TGCGCCAGCAGCCAAGCTCTCAGGGACGAGCAGTACTTC; j_call: TRBJ2-7; d_call: NA; clone_size: NA; v_call: TRBV4-1
cdr3_aa: CASSIAPVGTPGELFF; cdr3_nt: TGTGCCAGTAGTATAGCCCCGGTCGGTACCCCCGGGGAGCTGTTTTTT; j_call: TRBJ2-2; d_call: NA; clone_size: once; v_call: TRBV19
cdr3_aa: CASRPGGTYEQYF; cdr3_nt: TGTGCCAGTCGCCCCGGGGGGACCTACGAGCAGTACTTC; j_call: TRBJ2-7; d_call: TRBD2; clone_size: NA; v_call: TRBV19
cdr3_aa: CASSPTNGLLGTDTQYF; cdr3_nt: TGTGCCAGCAGTCCGACCAACGGACTCCTAGGAACAGATACGCAGTATTTT; j_call: TRBJ2-3; d_call: NA; clone_size: NA; v_call: TRBV27
cdr3_aa: CASVRGTEAFF; cdr3_nt: TGTGCCAGCGTTAGGGGCACTGAAGCTTTCTTT; j_call: TRBJ1-1; d_call: NA; clone_size: NA; v_call: TRBV28
cdr3_aa: CATSRDRAITSTDTQYF; cdr3_nt: TGTGCCACCAGCAGAGACAGGGCCATAACTAGCACAGATACGCAGTATTTT; j_call: TRBJ2-3; d_call: NA; clone_size: NA; v_call: TRBV15
cdr3_aa: CASSDPRYGTAGNEQYF; cdr3_nt: TGTGCCAGCAGTGACCCCCGGTACGGGACCGCGGGGAACGAGCAGTACTTC; j_call: TRBJ2-7; d_call: NA; clone_size: NA; v_call: TRBV6-4
cdr3_aa: CASSRLNTEAFF; cdr3_nt: TGTGCCAGCAGCCGTTTGAACACTGAAGCTTTCTTT; j_call: TRBJ1-1; d_call: NA; clone_size: NA; v_call: TRBV5-4
cdr3_aa: CATSRDTYEQYF; cdr3_nt: TGTGCCACCAGCAGAGACACTTACGAGCAGTACTTC; j_call: TRBJ2-7; d_call: NA; clone_size: NA; v_call: TRBV15
cdr3_aa: CASGTFYEQYF; cdr3_nt: TGTGCCAGCGGGACTTTCTACGAGCAGTACTTC; j_call: TRBJ2-7; d_call: NA; clone_size: NA; v_call: TRBV11-3
cdr3_aa: CASSQAGLYEQYF; cdr3_nt: TGTGCCAGCAGCCAAGCGGGACTATACGAGCAGTACTTC; j_call: TRBJ2-7; d_call: TRBD2; clone_size: NA; v_call: TRBV14
cdr3_aa: CASSQRGLANEQFF; cdr3_nt: TGTGCCAGCAGCCAACGGGGACTAGCGAATGAGCAGTTCTTC; j_call: TRBJ2-1; d_call: TRBD2; clone_size: NA; v_call: TRBV3-1/TRBV3-2
cdr3_aa: CASSLREAFAEQYF; cdr3_nt: TGTGCCAGCAGCTTGCGGGAGGCTTTTGCCGAGCAGTACTTC; j_call: TRBJ2-7; d_call: TRBD2; clone_size: NA; v_call: TRBV7-2
cdr3_aa: CASRGVGNEQFF; cdr3_nt: TGTGCCTCGCGGGGGGTGGGCAATGAGCAGTTCTTC; j_call: TRBJ2-1; d_call: TRBD2; clone_size: NA; v_call: TRBV10-3
cdr3_aa: CASSTVYEQYF; cdr3_nt: TGTGCCAGCAGTACAGTTTACGAGCAGTACTTC; j_call: TRBJ2-7; d_call: NA; clone_size: NA; v_call: TRBV25-1
cdr3_aa: CASGLGPGGDTGELFF; cdr3_nt: TGCGCCAGCGGCTTGGGGCCAGGGGGCGACACCGGGGAGCTGTTTTTT; j_call: TRBJ2-2; d_call: TRBD1; clone_size: once; v_call: TRBV5-1
cdr3_aa: CASSPPSQYTEAFF; cdr3_nt: TGTGCCAGCAGTCCCCCATCTCAGTACACTGAAGCTTTCTTT; j_call: TRBJ1-1; d_call: NA; clone_size: NA; v_call: TRBV11-3
cdr3_aa: CASSSLSGVYEQYF; cdr3_nt: TGTGCCAGCAGCTCGCTAAGCGGGGTCTACGAGCAGTACTTC; j_call: TRBJ2-7; d_call: TRBD2; clone_size: NA; v_call: TRBV11-2
cdr3_aa: CASSARLAAWNTGELFF; cdr3_nt: TGTGCCAGCAGTGCCAGACTAGCGGCCTGGAACACCGGGGAGCTGTTTTTT; j_call: TRBJ2-2; d_call: TRBD2; clone_size: NA; v_call: TRBV27
cdr3_aa: CATSDPTASGNTIYF; cdr3_nt: TGTGCCACCAGTGATCCGACAGCCTCTGGAAACACCATATATTTT; j_call: TRBJ1-3; d_call: NA; clone_size: many; v_call: TRBV24-1
cdr3_aa: CASFAGLINEKLFF; cdr3_nt: TGTGCCAGCTTCGCCGGACTGATTAATGAAAAACTGTTTTTT; j_call: TRBJ1-4; d_call: NA; clone_size: NA; v_call: TRBV6-5
cdr3_aa: CAWSVLGGAGNTIYF; cdr3_nt: TGTGCCTGGAGTGTACTCGGGGGGGCTGGAAACACCATATATTTT; j_call: TRBJ1-3; d_call: NA; clone_size: NA; v_call: TRBV30
cdr3_aa: CASRSWGDEQFF; cdr3_nt: TGTGCCAGCCGTTCCTGGGGCGATGAGCAGTTCTTC; j_call: TRBJ2-1; d_call: NA; clone_size: NA; v_call: TRBV27
cdr3_aa: CAWSGRGDEQYF; cdr3_nt: TGTGCCTGGAGTGGCAGGGGGGACGAGCAGTACTTC; j_call: TRBJ2-7; d_call: NA; clone_size: NA; v_call: TRBV30
cdr3_aa: CACQNKQGMGEAFF; cdr3_nt: TGTGCCTGCCAAAATAAACAGGGAATGGGTGAAGCTTTCTTT; j_call: TRBJ1-1; d_call: NA; clone_size: once; v_call: TRBV30
cdr3_aa: CASSSPTQGNSTYEQYF; cdr3_nt: TGTGCCAGCAGCTCCCCCACACAGGGTAACTCCACCTACGAGCAGTACTTC; j_call: TRBJ2-7; d_call: NA; clone_size: NA; v_call: TRBV5-6
cdr3_aa: CASSQGAQAGGPHEQYF; cdr3_nt: TGTGCCAGCAGCCAAGGGGCGCAAGCGGGAGGGCCGCACGAGCAGTACTTC; j_call: TRBJ2-7; d_call: TRBD2; clone_size: NA; v_call: TRBV11-2
cdr3_aa: CASSSGGVVNTEAFF; cdr3_nt: TGTGCCAGCAGCTCCGGCGGGGTGGTCAACACTGAAGCTTTCTTT; j_call: TRBJ1-1; d_call: NA; clone_size: NA; v_call: TRBV11-2
cdr3_aa: CASSPDREGYTF; cdr3_nt: TGCGCCAGCAGCCCTGACAGGGAGGGCTACACCTTC; j_call: TRBJ1-2; d_call: TRBD1; clone_size: NA; v_call: TRBV5-1
cdr3_aa: CAWSVRRGTDTQYF; cdr3_nt: TGTGCCTGGAGTGTACGGAGGGGAACAGATACGCAGTATTTT; j_call: TRBJ2-3; d_call: NA; clone_size: once; v_call: TRBV30
cdr3_aa: CASSAGLAGAGDTQYF; cdr3_nt: TGTGCCAGCAGCGCAGGACTAGCGGGAGCTGGTGATACGCAGTATTTT; j_call: TRBJ2-3; d_call: TRBD2; clone_size: NA; v_call: TRBV9
cdr3_aa: CASSRTGGTKGNTEAFF; cdr3_nt: TGCGCCAGCAGCCGGACAGGGGGCACCAAGGGAAACACTGAAGCTTTCTTT; j_call: TRBJ1-1; d_call: TRBD1; clone_size: NA; v_call: TRBV5-1
cdr3_aa: CSAAGTGTPNEQFF; cdr3_nt: TGCAGCGCCGCAGGGACAGGGACCCCCAATGAGCAGTTCTTC; j_call: TRBJ2-1; d_call: TRBD1; clone_size: NA; v_call: TRBV29-1
cdr3_aa: CASSEARTGGFGGYTF; cdr3_nt: TGTGCCAGCAGTGAAGCGCGGACAGGGGGCTTTGGTGGCTACACCTTC; j_call: TRBJ1-2; d_call: TRBD1; clone_size: once; v_call: TRBV6-1
cdr3_aa: CASSYGSGTYNEQFF; cdr3_nt: TGTGCCAGCAGTTACGGTAGCGGGACCTACAATGAGCAGTTCTTC; j_call: TRBJ2-1; d_call: TRBD2; clone_size: NA; v_call: TRBV6-5
cdr3_aa: CAWSRGASEKLFF; cdr3_nt: TGTGCCTGGAGTCGGGGGGCTAGTGAAAAACTGTTTTTT; j_call: TRBJ1-4; d_call: NA; clone_size: once; v_call: TRBV30
cdr3_aa: CASSLGAVPYEQYF; cdr3_nt: TGTGCCAGCAGCTTGGGGGCCGTCCCCTACGAGCAGTACTTC; j_call: TRBJ2-7; d_call: NA; clone_size: NA; v_call: TRBV7-9
cdr3_aa: CASSPDREYSEQFF; cdr3_nt: TGTGCCAGCAGTCCGGACAGGGAGTATAGTGAGCAGTTCTTC; j_call: TRBJ2-1; d_call: TRBD1; clone_size: NA; v_call: TRBV28
cdr3_aa: CAPQAATPETQYF; cdr3_nt: TGTGCCCCTCAGGCAGCCACTCCGGAGACCCAGTACTTC; j_call: TRBJ2-5; d_call: NA; clone_size: NA; v_call: TRBV2
cdr3_aa: CSARAGSGYTF; cdr3_nt: TGCAGTGCTAGAGCGGGATCTGGCTACACCTTC; j_call: TRBJ1-2; d_call: NA; clone_size: NA; v_call: TRBV20-1
cdr3_aa: CASSLQGLADYNEQFF; cdr3_nt: TGCGCCAGCAGCCTACAGGGACTAGCAGATTACAATGAGCAGTTCTTC; j_call: TRBJ2-1; d_call: TRBD2; clone_size: NA; v_call: TRBV5-1